This T cell receptor beta chain appears in the sequencing data of a study of blood T cell repertoires in COVID-19. Across the study: COVID-19 samples from acute and convalescent phases originated in the United States, Italy and Spain. Sources were T cells, B-cell-depleted T cells, or PBMCs; the material itself was cDNA or gDNA.

The sample holds a few counts of this clone. In the original workflow: Amplified reference gene primers provided the basis for estimating nucleated cell counts. Here immunoSEQ multiplex PCR was the method, and the copy in TCRdb shows in-frame clones only, minus some. D and trimming were read from the DNA, whereas the V and J calls and clone size are those reported in that table. Here the sample spans tens of thousands of clones, approximately 89% being singletons. From germline, CDR1 is ENHRY and CDR2 SYGVKD. The CDR3 consists of 15 residues. After removal of 5 bases from V and 7 bases from J, the junction contained 12 bases not matched to a gene.

This sequence originates from a woman aged 60-70 years with acute or convalescent COVID-19. The chain combines TRBV10-3 with TRBJ2-3; 7 bases are shared with TRBD2. The sample was peripheral blood. This chain's CDR3 is CAISRDYSRSYTQYF. DNA of the CDR3: TGTGCCATCAGTAGGGACTATAGCCGGAGTTATACGCAGTATTTT.